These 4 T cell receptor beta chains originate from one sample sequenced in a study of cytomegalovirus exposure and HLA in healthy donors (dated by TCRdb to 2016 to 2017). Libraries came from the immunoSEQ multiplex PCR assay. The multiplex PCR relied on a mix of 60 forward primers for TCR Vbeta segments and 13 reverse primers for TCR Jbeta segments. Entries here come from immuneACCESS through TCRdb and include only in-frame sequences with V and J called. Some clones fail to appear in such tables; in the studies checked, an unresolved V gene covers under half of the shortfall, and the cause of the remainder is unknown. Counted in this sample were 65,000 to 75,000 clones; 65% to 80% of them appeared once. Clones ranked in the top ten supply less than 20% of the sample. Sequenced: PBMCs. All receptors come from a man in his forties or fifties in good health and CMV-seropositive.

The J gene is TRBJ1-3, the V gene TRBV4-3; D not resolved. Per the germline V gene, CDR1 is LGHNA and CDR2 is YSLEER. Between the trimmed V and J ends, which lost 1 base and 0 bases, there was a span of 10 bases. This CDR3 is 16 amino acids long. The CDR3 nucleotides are TGCGCCAGCAGCCAAGTAGCAGCCAGCTCTGGAAACACCATATATTTT. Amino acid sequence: CASSQVAASSGNTIYF.

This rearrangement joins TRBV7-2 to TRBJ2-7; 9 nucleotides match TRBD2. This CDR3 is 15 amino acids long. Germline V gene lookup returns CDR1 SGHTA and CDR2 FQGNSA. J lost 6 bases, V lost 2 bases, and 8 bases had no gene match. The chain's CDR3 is CASSLSGLANVEQYF. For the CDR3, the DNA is TGTGCCAGCAGCTTAAGCGGACTAGCGAATGTCGAGCAGTACTTC. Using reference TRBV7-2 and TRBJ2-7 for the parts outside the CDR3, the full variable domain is GAGVSQSPSNKVTEKGKDVELRCDPISGHTALYWYRQSLGQGLEFLIYFQGNSAPDKSGLPSDRFSAERTGGSVSTLTIQRTQQEDSAVYLCASSLSGLANVEQYFGPGTRLTVT.

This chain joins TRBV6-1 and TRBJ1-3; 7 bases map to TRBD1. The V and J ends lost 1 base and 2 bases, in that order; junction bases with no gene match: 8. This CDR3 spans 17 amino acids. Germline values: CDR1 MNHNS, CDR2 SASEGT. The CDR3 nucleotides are TGTGCCAGCAGTGAAGACCGGGACAGACCCCCTGGAAACACCATATATTTT. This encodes CASSEDRDRPPGNTIYF.

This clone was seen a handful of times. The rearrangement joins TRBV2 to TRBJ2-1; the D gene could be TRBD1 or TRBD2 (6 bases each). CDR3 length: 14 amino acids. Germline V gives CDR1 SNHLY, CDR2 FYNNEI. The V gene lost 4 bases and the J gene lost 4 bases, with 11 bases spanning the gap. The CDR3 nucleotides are TGTGCCAGCAGTGTAGCGGACAGATACAATGAGCAGTTCTTC. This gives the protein CASSVADRYNEQFF.